This T cell receptor beta chain emerged from a study of blood T cell repertoires in COVID-19. Study background: Sites across the United States, Italy and Spain contributed samples from acute and convalescent COVID-19.

Trimming took off 1 base at V and 4 bases at J, with 7 bases between the two ends. Per the germline V gene, CDR1 is SGHTA and CDR2 is FQGNSA. The CDR3 is 14 amino acids. This clone was recorded only once. Data came from immunoSEQ multiplex PCR; TCRdb stores just in-frame clones and leaves some out. Of some 300,000 clones detected, 89% appear once; the ten largest clones hold almost 9.5%. The source is a woman aged 30 to 39 who had recovered from COVID-19. V and J are TRBV7-2 and TRBJ1-4, with D uncertain. Material: PBMCs or T cells enriched from blood (not recorded which). This CDR3 reads CASSLERFNEKLFF. The CDR3 DNA reads as TGTGCCAGCAGCTTAGAACGGTTTAATGAAAAACTGTTTTTT.